Below, one T cell receptor (beta chain) is given with its context. TCRdb re-called the reads through MiXCR, storing one row per CDR3 protein. The sample consists of more than 150,000 distinct CDR3 sequences, under 30% of them appearing once. Trimming shortened V by 7 bases and J by 2 bases, and 20 bases separated the two germline ends. The V gene's germline CDR1 is SQVTM and CDR2 ANQGSEA. This CDR3 comprises 15 residues. The sample originates from a study of T cell repertoires in cytomegalovirus infection. Study as a whole: From public TCR beta signatures came an indication of both CMV infection and matching HLA type.

Sequenced sample: PBMCs. This TCR came from a human donor in good health (CMV status not recorded). Some clones in this sample may be carry-over from other donors' samples. The J gene is TRBJ1-1, the V gene TRBV29-1; D perhaps matches TRBD1 (6 bases). CDR3 in amino acids: CSAFVWGASNTEAFF. The CDR3 nucleotides are TGCAGCGCCTTTGTATGGGGGGCTAGCAACACTGAAGCTTTCTTT.